The entry that follows covers one TCR beta chain sequence. This sample was included in a study of blood T cell repertoires in COVID-19. The protocol was immunoSEQ multiplex PCR, while the TCRdb copy is restricted to in-frame clones and leaves out a portion. The sample has around 70,000 clones, approximately 80% seen once; the top ten hold 4% to 5.5%. CDR1 MNHEY and CDR2 SMNVEV come from the germline V gene (reference sequence). This CDR3 spans 18 amino acids. V was pared by 4 bases and J by 5 bases, with 16 bases of the junction left unmatched. This receptor was taken from a woman older than 75 with active or convalescent COVID-19. This chain links TRBV27 with TRBJ2-5, with 10 bases identical to TRBD2. The material sequenced was peripheral blood. The CDR3 loop is CASSSSLAGGTRRETQYF. The DNA for the CDR3 is TGTGCCAGCAGTTCATCTTTAGCGGGGGGAACTCGGCGGGAGACCCAGTACTTC.